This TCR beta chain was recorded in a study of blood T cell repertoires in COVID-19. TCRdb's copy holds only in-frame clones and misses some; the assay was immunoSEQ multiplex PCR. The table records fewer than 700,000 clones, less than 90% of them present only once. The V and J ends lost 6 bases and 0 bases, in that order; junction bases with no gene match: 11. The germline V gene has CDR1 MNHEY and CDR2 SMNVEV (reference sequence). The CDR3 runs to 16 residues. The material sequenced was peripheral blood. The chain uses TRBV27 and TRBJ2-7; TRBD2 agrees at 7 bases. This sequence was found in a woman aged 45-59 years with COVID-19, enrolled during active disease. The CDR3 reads CASRTTHSGASYEQYF. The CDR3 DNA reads TGTGCCAGCAGAACTACTCACAGCGGGGCCTCCTACGAGCAGTACTTC.